A few counts support the clone carrying this T cell receptor beta chain. Its target is not known. This entry is derived from a study of T-cell memory formation after mild COVID-19. Study results and limitations: Researchers report contracting CD4+ clones mostly in CM and EM, with CD8+ clones in EMRA. While clones contracting from day 15 to 85 were balanced between CD4 and CD8, later expanders leaned CD4+.

V lost 4 bases and J 3 bases, leaving 12 bases between the germline ends. Germline CDR1 and CDR2: MNHEY and SMNVEV (reference sequence). There are 15 residues in the CDR3. 5'RACE primed from the constant segment yielded TCR alpha and TCR beta cDNA libraries bearing sample barcodes and UMIs. TCRdb ran MiXCR on the 5' RACE reads and lists one entry per CDR3 protein. The table lists under 200,000 distinct CDR3 sequences, 11% of them singletons. The origin of this receptor is a young man who had mild COVID-19 (a few samples of this study predate the infection). Cell type and time point are not known. The chain links TRBV27 to TRBJ2-2; D is possibly TRBD1 (6 bases). The sample taken for sequencing was PBMCs or a T cell subset sorted from them (not recorded which). CDR3 amino acids: CASSSGTTYTGELFF. CDR3 DNA sequence: TGTGCCAGCAGTTCCGGGACAACCTACACCGGGGAGCTGTTTTTT.